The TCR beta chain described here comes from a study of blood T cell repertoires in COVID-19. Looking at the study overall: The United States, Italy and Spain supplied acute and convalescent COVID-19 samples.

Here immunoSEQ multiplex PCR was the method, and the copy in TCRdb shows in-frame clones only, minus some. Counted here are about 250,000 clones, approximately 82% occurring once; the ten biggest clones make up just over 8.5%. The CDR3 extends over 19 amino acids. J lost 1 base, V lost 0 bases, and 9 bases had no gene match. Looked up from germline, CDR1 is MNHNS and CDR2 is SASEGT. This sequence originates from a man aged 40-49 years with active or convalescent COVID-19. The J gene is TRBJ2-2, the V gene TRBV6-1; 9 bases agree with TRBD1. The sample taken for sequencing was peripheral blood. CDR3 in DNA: TGTGCCAGCAGTGAAGCACGCCGGGACAGGGTAGGGAACACCGGGGAGCTGTTTTTT. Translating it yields CASSEARRDRVGNTGELFF.